This T cell receptor beta chain emerged from a study of blood T cell repertoires in COVID-19. As for the study in general: There were acute and convalescent COVID-19 samples, and they came from the United States, Italy and Spain. The analysed material was cDNA or gDNA that came from T cells, B-cell-depleted T cells, or PBMCs.

This table comes from immunoSEQ multiplex PCR, and its TCRdb copy is limited to in-frame clones, with some not included. The sample comprises 190,000 or so clones, around 84% of which are singletons, and over 15% rests with the top ten. Trimming shortened V by 5 bases and J by 8 bases, and 21 bases separated the two germline ends. The CDR3 is 15 amino acids. Germline CDR1 and CDR2: MNHNY and SVGAGI (reference sequence). Sequencing used PBMCs or T cells enriched from blood (not recorded which). J is TRBJ1-1 and V is TRBV6-6; TRBD1 is a possible D gene (6 bases). The clonotype comes from a middle-aged man who had recovered from COVID-19. The CDR3 region has the DNA TGTGCCAGCAGTCCCGCACCGGGACAAGCCCAAGAAGCTTTCTTT. This translates into CASSPAPGQAQEAFF.